The T cell receptor beta chain described here comes from a study of patients and donors after allogeneic stem cell transplantation. TCRdb analysed the RT-PCR reads with MiXCR anew, one entry per CDR3 protein. The repertoire consists of 800,000 to 1,000,000 distinct CDR3 sequences, with 18% occurring once and the leading ten covering 5% to 6.5%. The CDR3 length is 16 residues. Germline V gene data show CDR1 as SGHDT and CDR2 as YYEEEE. Trimming took 0 bases from V and 3 from J; bases not matched to a gene: 3. The rearrangement uses TRBV5-6 and TRBJ2-2, with 9 positions matching TRBD2. This receptor was identified in a human donor who was either an allogeneic HSCT recipient or a stem cell or donor lymphocyte infusion donor (not recorded which). It is not recorded whose cells these are; they may come from a transplant donor. The source material was blood, either unsorted or a sorted T cell fraction (not recorded which). CDR3 nucleotides: TGTGCCAGCAGCTTGGGACTAGCGGAACACACCGGGGAGCTGTTTTTT. Its protein is CASSLGLAEHTGELFF.